The text below deals with one T cell receptor beta chain. The sample comes from a study of breast tumors, draining lymph nodes, adjacent tissues. TCRdb called the multiplex PCR reads again in MiXCR, with one record for every CDR3 protein. The sample lists about 24,000 distinct CDR3 sequences, approximately 70% occurring once. The length of the CDR3 is 14 residues. Trimming shortened V by 4 bases and J by 0 bases, and 13 bases separated the two germline ends. Germline CDR1 is DFQATT and CDR2 is SNEGSKA (reference sequence). The rearrangement links TRBV20-1 to TRBJ2-7; a weak D match, TRBD2 (6 bases). Sequencing used tumor-adjacent breast tissue. This TCR was recovered from a female donor with breast cancer. Some clones in this sample may be carry-over from other donors' samples. CDR3 DNA: TGCAGTGCTATTCGGGGGTGGAGCTCCTACGAGCAGTACTTC. This codes for CSAIRGWSSYEQYF.